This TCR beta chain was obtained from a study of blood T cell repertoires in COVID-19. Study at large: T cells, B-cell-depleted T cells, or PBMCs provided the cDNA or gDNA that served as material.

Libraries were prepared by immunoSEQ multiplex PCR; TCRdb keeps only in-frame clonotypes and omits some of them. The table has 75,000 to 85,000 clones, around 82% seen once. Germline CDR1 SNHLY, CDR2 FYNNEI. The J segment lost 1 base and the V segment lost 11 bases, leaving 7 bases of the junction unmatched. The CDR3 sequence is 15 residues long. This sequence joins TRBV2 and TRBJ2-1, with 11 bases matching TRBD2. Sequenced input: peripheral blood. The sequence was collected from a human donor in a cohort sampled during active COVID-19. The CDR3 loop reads CAGYSGGASYNEQFF. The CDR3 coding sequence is TGTGCCGGGTATAGCGGGGGGGCATCCTACAATGAGCAGTTCTTC.